A selection of T cell receptor beta chains follows, all from one sample in a study of blood T cell repertoires in COVID-19. Some clones are missing from TCRdb's copy, which holds only in-frame ones; the method was immunoSEQ multiplex PCR. The sample includes tens of thousands of clones, roughly 80% of them seen just once. Sequencing was done on a sample of peripheral blood. The receptor set was obtained from a man aged 50-60 years with active or convalescent COVID-19. CDR3s include the opening cysteine and the closing phenylalanine or tryptophan. A D gene is named only where the DNA matches it firmly. Size values are once, few and many counts, or a class for expanded clones, and some rows have none.

CDR3 DNA: TGTGCCAGCAGCCGACAGGGGTTCGGTACTGAAGCTTTCTTT
CDR3 protein: CASSRQGFGTEAFF
J gene: TRBJ1-1
clone size: NA
D gene: TRBD1
V gene: TRBV7-3

CDR3 DNA: TGTGCCAGCAGCTTAACCGGGGCAGGGGCCCACGGGGAGCTGTTTTTT
CDR3 protein: CASSLTGAGAHGELFF
J gene: TRBJ2-2
clone size: NA
D gene: NA
V gene: TRBV7-3

CDR3 DNA: TGTGCCACCAGTGATTTAGAGCAGGGAGGCTTTGGTGAGCAGTTCTTC
CDR3 protein: CATSDLEQGGFGEQFF
J gene: TRBJ2-1
clone size: NA
D gene: NA
V gene: TRBV24-1

CDR3 DNA: TGTGCCAGCAGACTCAGGGTCTTAGGGTTTGGCTACACCTTC
CDR3 protein: CASRLRVLGFGYTF
J gene: TRBJ1-2
clone size: NA
D gene: NA
V gene: TRBV2

CDR3 DNA: TGTGCCAGCAAAGAACTAGCGTTAAGCTCCTACGAGCAGTACTTC
CDR3 protein: CASKELALSSYEQYF
J gene: TRBJ2-7
clone size: once
D gene: TRBD2
V gene: TRBV6-6

CDR3 DNA: TGCGCCAGCAGCCAAGAGGGGCAGGGGGCCTACGAGCAGTACTTC
CDR3 protein: CASSQEGQGAYEQYF
J gene: TRBJ2-7
clone size: NA
D gene: TRBD1
V gene: TRBV4-1

CDR3 DNA: TGTGCCAGCAGCCAAGGAGGCGCGGGGGGGTCCTCCTACGAGCAGTACTTC
CDR3 protein: CASSQGGAGGSSYEQYF
J gene: TRBJ2-7
clone size: NA
D gene: TRBD2
V gene: TRBV4-2

CDR3 DNA: TGTGCCAGCAGTCTCAGTGGAAACACCATATATTTT
CDR3 protein: CASSLSGNTIYF
J gene: TRBJ1-3
clone size: NA
D gene: NA
V gene: TRBV28

CDR3 DNA: TGCGCCAGCAGCCCCAACTCGCCGCAGCAGGGTGGGGGCTACACCTTC
CDR3 protein: CASSPNSPQQGGGYTF
J gene: TRBJ1-2
clone size: NA
D gene: NA
V gene: TRBV5-1

CDR3 DNA: TGTGCCAGTAGTACCCAAGCATACGAGCAGTACTTC
CDR3 protein: CASSTQAYEQYF
J gene: TRBJ2-7
clone size: NA
D gene: NA
V gene: TRBV19

CDR3 DNA: TGTGCCTACCAACAGGGTTTTGGGACCCAGTACTTC
CDR3 protein: CAYQQGFGTQYF
J gene: TRBJ2-5
clone size: NA
D gene: NA
V gene: TRBV30

CDR3 DNA: TGTGCCAGCAGCCTCGGACAGGGTATGAACACTGAAGCTTTCTTT
CDR3 protein: CASSLGQGMNTEAFF
J gene: TRBJ1-1
clone size: NA
D gene: TRBD1
V gene: TRBV5-5

CDR3 DNA: TGTGCCAGCAGCTCCGCGGCAGGGGGCGTCTATGGCTACACCTTC
CDR3 protein: CASSSAAGGVYGYTF
J gene: TRBJ1-2
clone size: NA
D gene: TRBD1
V gene: TRBV9

CDR3 DNA: TGTGCCAGCAGGTCCGGGGGGCCAGCTTTCTTT
CDR3 protein: CASRSGGPAFF
J gene: TRBJ1-1
clone size: NA
D gene: NA
V gene: TRBV28

CDR3 DNA: TGCGCCAGCAGATTAACAGGGGGCGCGGGTCCAGCTTTCTTT
CDR3 protein: CASRLTGGAGPAFF
J gene: TRBJ1-1
clone size: NA
D gene: TRBD1
V gene: TRBV5-1

CDR3 DNA: TGTGCCAGCAGCTTGGAGCTCGGGAGAAGCAATGAGCAGTTCTTC
CDR3 protein: CASSLELGRSNEQFF
J gene: TRBJ2-1
clone size: NA
D gene: NA
V gene: TRBV5-4

CDR3 DNA: TGTGCCAGCAGTCCCTGGGTCCTGACAGATTCACCCCTCCACTTT
CDR3 protein: CASSPWVLTDSPLHF
J gene: TRBJ1-6
clone size: NA
D gene: NA
V gene: TRBV6-5

CDR3 DNA: TGTGCCAGCAGTCGAGAGGACATTTTCACAGATACGCAGTATTTT
CDR3 protein: CASSREDIFTDTQYF
J gene: TRBJ2-3
clone size: NA
D gene: NA
V gene: TRBV28

CDR3 DNA: TGTGCCAGCAGTTCACTCTCCGGGACAGGGAGGGTGCGCTACACCTTC
CDR3 protein: CASSSLSGTGRVRYTF
J gene: TRBJ1-2
clone size: NA
D gene: TRBD1
V gene: TRBV27

CDR3 DNA: TGTGCCAGCTCCCTTACAGGGGTCGGGCAGCCCCAGCATTTT
CDR3 protein: CASSLTGVGQPQHF
J gene: TRBJ1-5
clone size: once
D gene: TRBD1
V gene: TRBV6-5

CDR3 DNA: TGTGCCAGCAGCCCTCGGGGGGGGATTCAGACCGGGGAGCTGTTTTTT
CDR3 protein: CASSPRGGIQTGELFF
J gene: TRBJ2-2
clone size: NA
D gene: TRBD2
V gene: TRBV7-9

CDR3 DNA: TGTGCCAGCAGCCAAGTTAGCGGGAGGGCCTCCTACAATGAGCAGTTCTTC
CDR3 protein: CASSQVSGRASYNEQFF
J gene: TRBJ2-1
clone size: NA
D gene: TRBD2
V gene: TRBV3-1/TRBV3-2

CDR3 DNA: TGTGCCACCAGCAGAGCGCTGTCAGGGGGCGAGCAGTTCTTC
CDR3 protein: CATSRALSGGEQFF
J gene: TRBJ2-1
clone size: NA
D gene: TRBD1
V gene: TRBV15

CDR3 DNA: TGTGCCAGCAGCTCACAGGTTGGCGAGCAGTACTTC
CDR3 protein: CASSSQVGEQYF
J gene: TRBJ2-7
clone size: NA
D gene: NA
V gene: TRBV5-4

CDR3 DNA: TGTGCCAGCAGCAAAATTGGGGGCGACTATGGCTACACCTTC
CDR3 protein: CASSKIGGDYGYTF
J gene: TRBJ1-2
clone size: NA
D gene: NA
V gene: TRBV21-1

CDR3 DNA: TGTGCCAGCAGAGGACTAGCGGGAGGGCATGAGCAGTACTTC
CDR3 protein: CASRGLAGGHEQYF
J gene: TRBJ2-7
clone size: once
D gene: TRBD2
V gene: TRBV11-2

CDR3 DNA: TGTGCCAGCAGTTTATTGGGACAGGCCGCGAACACCGGGGAGCTGTTTTTT
CDR3 protein: CASSLLGQAANTGELFF
J gene: TRBJ2-2
clone size: NA
D gene: TRBD1
V gene: TRBV27

CDR3 DNA: TGTGCCAGCAGCCCTCGGACTAGAGATGAGCAGTTCTTC
CDR3 protein: CASSPRTRDEQFF
J gene: TRBJ2-1
clone size: NA
D gene: TRBD2
V gene: TRBV13

CDR3 DNA: TGTGCCAGCAGCTTTCCGTATAGCAATCAGCCCCAGCATTTT
CDR3 protein: CASSFPYSNQPQHF
J gene: TRBJ1-5
clone size: NA
D gene: NA
V gene: TRBV7-2

CDR3 DNA: TGTGCCAGCTCACCTACGGGTGGGGCCCGAACCGGGGAGCTGTTTTTT
CDR3 protein: CASSPTGGARTGELFF
J gene: TRBJ2-2
clone size: NA
D gene: NA
V gene: TRBV18

CDR3 DNA: TGTGCCAGCAGTGAAGGACAGGGGGCAGATACGCAGTATTTT
CDR3 protein: CASSEGQGADTQYF
J gene: TRBJ2-3
clone size: medium-sized
D gene: TRBD1
V gene: TRBV6-1

CDR3 DNA: TGCGCCAGCAGTGCCCGGACAGGGCGGAACACTGAAGCTTTCTTT
CDR3 protein: CASSARTGRNTEAFF
J gene: TRBJ1-1
clone size: NA
D gene: TRBD1
V gene: TRBV10-1

CDR3 DNA: TGTGCCAGCAGCCCAAATAGCGGGAGGGCCGCCGAGCAGTACTTC
CDR3 protein: CASSPNSGRAAEQYF
J gene: TRBJ2-7
clone size: few
D gene: TRBD2
V gene: TRBV7-3

CDR3 DNA: TGCGCCAGCAGCTTGGTAATAGGCGGGCTCACCTACGAGCAGTACTTC
CDR3 protein: CASSLVIGGLTYEQYF
J gene: TRBJ2-7
clone size: NA
D gene: NA
V gene: TRBV5-1

CDR3 DNA: TGTGCCAGCAGTGGACTTGACACAGATACGCAGTATTTT
CDR3 protein: CASSGLDTDTQYF
J gene: TRBJ2-3
clone size: few
D gene: NA
V gene: TRBV6-4

CDR3 DNA: TGTGCCACCACTAGCGGGGGGGCCGGGGAGCTGTTTTTT
CDR3 protein: CATTSGGAGELFF
J gene: TRBJ2-2
clone size: NA
D gene: TRBD2
V gene: TRBV10-3

CDR3 DNA: TGTGCCAGCAGTGTCAAAGAGACCCAGTACTTC
CDR3 protein: CASSVKETQYF
J gene: TRBJ2-5
clone size: few
D gene: NA
V gene: TRBV27

CDR3 DNA: TGTGCCAGCAGTTCCCGCACGACAGGTTTAATCTCCTACGAGCAGTACTTC
CDR3 protein: CASSSRTTGLISYEQYF
J gene: TRBJ2-7
clone size: NA
D gene: NA
V gene: TRBV27

CDR3 DNA: TGCGCCAGCAGCCAAGATTCAGCGGGTGGGCAGTTCTTC
CDR3 protein: CASSQDSAGGQFF
J gene: TRBJ2-1
clone size: NA
D gene: NA
V gene: TRBV4-1

CDR3 DNA: TGCGCCAGCAGCGCGGGACTAGCGGGGAGCACAGATACGCAGTATTTT
CDR3 protein: CASSAGLAGSTDTQYF
J gene: TRBJ2-3
clone size: NA
D gene: TRBD2
V gene: TRBV5-1

CDR3 DNA: TGTGCCAGCAGCTTAGGTGGGACTAGCGGGGGACGGTACGAGCAGTACTTC
CDR3 protein: CASSLGGTSGGRYEQYF
J gene: TRBJ2-7
clone size: NA
D gene: TRBD2
V gene: TRBV7-6

CDR3 DNA: TGTGCCAGCAGCCGAGGATACAATGAGCAGTTCTTC
CDR3 protein: CASSRGYNEQFF
J gene: TRBJ2-1
clone size: NA
D gene: NA
V gene: TRBV4-2

CDR3 DNA: TGTGCCAGCAGTTACTCGAGACAGGTTTTTTCACCCCTCCACTTT
CDR3 protein: CASSYSRQVFSPLHF
J gene: TRBJ1-6
clone size: once
D gene: NA
V gene: TRBV6-5

CDR3 DNA: TGTGCCAGCAGCAAGGGAGTAGATGAAAAACTGTTTTTT
CDR3 protein: CASSKGVDEKLFF
J gene: TRBJ1-4
clone size: few
D gene: NA
V gene: TRBV5-4

CDR3 DNA: TGTGCCAGCAGTCCACCTCGGACAGGGGTCTCCTACAATGAGCAGTTCTTC
CDR3 protein: CASSPPRTGVSYNEQFF
J gene: TRBJ2-1
clone size: NA
D gene: TRBD1
V gene: TRBV28

CDR3 DNA: TGCGCCAGCAGCCAAGAATCACCCGGGGTCCCCCTCGAGCAGTACTTC
CDR3 protein: CASSQESPGVPLEQYF
J gene: TRBJ2-7
clone size: NA
D gene: NA
V gene: TRBV4-1

CDR3 DNA: TGTGCCAGCAGCAAAACGGGTCGGCGGGAGCCCCTACCCCATTGGAAAAGGCTGCTCTACGAGCAGTACTTC
CDR3 protein: CASSKTGRREPLPHWKRLLYEQYF
J gene: TRBJ2-7
clone size: NA
D gene: NA
V gene: TRBV21-1